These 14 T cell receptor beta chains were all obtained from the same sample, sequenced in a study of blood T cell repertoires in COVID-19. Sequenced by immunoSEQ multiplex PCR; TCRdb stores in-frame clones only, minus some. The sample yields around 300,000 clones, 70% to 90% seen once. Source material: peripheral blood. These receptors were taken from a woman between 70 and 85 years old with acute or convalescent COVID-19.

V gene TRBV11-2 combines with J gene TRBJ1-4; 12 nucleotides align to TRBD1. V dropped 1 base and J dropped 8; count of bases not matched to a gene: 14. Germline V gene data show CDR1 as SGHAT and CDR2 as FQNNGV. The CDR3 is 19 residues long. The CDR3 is CASSLGIAGTGGKREKLFF. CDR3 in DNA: TGTGCCAGCAGCTTAGGAATCGCCGGGACAGGGGGCAAGAGAGAAAAACTGTTTTTT.

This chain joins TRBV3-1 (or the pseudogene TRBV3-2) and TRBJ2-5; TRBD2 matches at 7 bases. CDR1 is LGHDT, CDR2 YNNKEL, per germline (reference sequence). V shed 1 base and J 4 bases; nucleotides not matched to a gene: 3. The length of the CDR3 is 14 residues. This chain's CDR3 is CASSQVGRGETQYF. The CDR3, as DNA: TGTGCCAGCAGCCAAGTGGGGAGGGGAGAGACCCAGTACTTC.

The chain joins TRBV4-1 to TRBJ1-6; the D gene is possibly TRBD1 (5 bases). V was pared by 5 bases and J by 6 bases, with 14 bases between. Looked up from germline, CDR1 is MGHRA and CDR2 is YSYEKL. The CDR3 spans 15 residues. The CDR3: CASSGTLSLNSPLHF. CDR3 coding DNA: TGCGCCAGCAGCGGGACTTTGTCCCTTAATTCACCCCTCCACTTT.

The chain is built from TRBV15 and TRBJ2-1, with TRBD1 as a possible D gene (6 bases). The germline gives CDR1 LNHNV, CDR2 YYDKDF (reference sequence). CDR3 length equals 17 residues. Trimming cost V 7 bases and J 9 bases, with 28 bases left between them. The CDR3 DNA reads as TGTGCCACCAACCCACAGGGCACACCCCCGAAGGGCGGTGAGCAGTTCTTC. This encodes CATNPQGTPPKGGEQFF.

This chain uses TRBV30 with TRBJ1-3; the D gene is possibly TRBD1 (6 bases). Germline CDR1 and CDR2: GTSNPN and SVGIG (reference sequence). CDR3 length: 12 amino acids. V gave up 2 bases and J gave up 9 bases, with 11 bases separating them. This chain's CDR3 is CAWSQQGSTIYF. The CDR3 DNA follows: TGTGCCTGGAGTCAACAGGGTAGCACCATATATTTT.

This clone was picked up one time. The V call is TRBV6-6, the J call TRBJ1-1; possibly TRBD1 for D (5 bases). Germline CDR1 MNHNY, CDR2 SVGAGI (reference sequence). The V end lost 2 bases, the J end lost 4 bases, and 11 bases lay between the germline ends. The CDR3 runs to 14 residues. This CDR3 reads CASSYAPRGTEAFF. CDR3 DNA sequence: TGTGCCAGCAGTTACGCCCCAAGGGGCACTGAAGCTTTCTTT.

Here the CDR3 reads CASSKSGGNTGELFF. Written as DNA, the CDR3 is TGTGCCAGCAGCAAATCAGGGGGGAACACCGGGGAGCTGTTTTTT. This rearrangement joins TRBV11-3 to TRBJ2-2, with 7 bases fitting TRBD1. CDR3 length: 15 residues. The germline V gene has CDR1 SGHNT and CDR2 YENEEA. The ends lost 5 bases at V and 1 base at J; junction bases unmatched: 4. Together with reference TRBV11-3 and TRBJ2-2, the CDR3 gives the full variable domain: EAGVVQSPRYKIIEKKQPVAFWCNPISGHNTLYWYLQNLGQGPELLIRYENEEAVDDSQLPKDRFSAERLKGVDSTLKIQPAELGDSAVYLCASSKSGGNTGELFFGEGSRLTVL.

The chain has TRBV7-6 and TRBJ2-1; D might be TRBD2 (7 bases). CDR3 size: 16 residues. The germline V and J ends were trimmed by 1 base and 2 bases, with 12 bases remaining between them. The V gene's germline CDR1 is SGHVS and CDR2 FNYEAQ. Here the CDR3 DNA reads TGTGCCAGCAGCTTAGGGGGGCGGGGGCCCTACAATGAGCAGTTCTTC. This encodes CASSLGGRGPYNEQFF.

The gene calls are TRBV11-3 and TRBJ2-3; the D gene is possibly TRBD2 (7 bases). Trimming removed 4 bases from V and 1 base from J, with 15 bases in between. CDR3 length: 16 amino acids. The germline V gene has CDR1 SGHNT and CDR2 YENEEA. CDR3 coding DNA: TGTGCCAGCAGCTGGCCGGGGGGCGAGGGCACAGATACGCAGTATTTT. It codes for CASSWPGGEGTDTQYF.

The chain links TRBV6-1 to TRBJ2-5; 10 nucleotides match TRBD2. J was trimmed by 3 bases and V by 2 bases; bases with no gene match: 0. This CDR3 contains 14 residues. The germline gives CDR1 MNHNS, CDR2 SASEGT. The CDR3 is CASSELAGEETQYF. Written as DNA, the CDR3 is TGTGCCAGCAGTGAACTAGCGGGGGAAGAGACCCAGTACTTC.

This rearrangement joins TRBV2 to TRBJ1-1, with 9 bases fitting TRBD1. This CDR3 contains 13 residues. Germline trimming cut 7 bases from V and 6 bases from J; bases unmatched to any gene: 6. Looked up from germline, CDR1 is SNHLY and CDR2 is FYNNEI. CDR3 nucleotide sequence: TGTGCCAGCACAGGACAGGGGAGCGCTGAAGCTTTCTTT. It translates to CASTGQGSAEAFF.

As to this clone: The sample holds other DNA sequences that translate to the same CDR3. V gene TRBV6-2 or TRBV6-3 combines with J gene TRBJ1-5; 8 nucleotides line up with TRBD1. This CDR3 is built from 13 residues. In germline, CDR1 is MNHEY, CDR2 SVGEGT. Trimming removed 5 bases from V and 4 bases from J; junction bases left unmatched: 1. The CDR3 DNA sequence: TGTGCCAGCAGTGACAGGGGAAATCAGCCCCAGCATTTT. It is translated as CASSDRGNQPQHF.

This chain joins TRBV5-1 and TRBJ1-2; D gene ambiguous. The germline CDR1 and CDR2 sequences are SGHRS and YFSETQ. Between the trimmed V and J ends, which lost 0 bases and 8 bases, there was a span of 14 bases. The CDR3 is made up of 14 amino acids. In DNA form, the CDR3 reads TGCGCCAGCAGCTTGGTGGTTCGGGATAAAGGCTACACCTTC. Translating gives CASSLVVRDKGYTF.

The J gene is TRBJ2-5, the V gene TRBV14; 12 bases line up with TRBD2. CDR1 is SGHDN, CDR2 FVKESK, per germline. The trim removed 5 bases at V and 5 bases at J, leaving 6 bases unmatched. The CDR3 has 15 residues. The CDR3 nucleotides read TGTGCCAGCAGCGTCGGGACTAGCGGGTGGGAGACCCAGTACTTC. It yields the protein CASSVGTSGWETQYF.